What follows is one T cell receptor (beta chain) and its context. This specimen comes from a study of blood T cell repertoires in COVID-19. Whole-study context: Material from acute and convalescent COVID-19 was sourced from the United States, Italy and Spain. T cells, B-cell-depleted T cells, or PBMCs supplied cDNA or gDNA.

As processed by the authors: Estimated nucleated cell counts came from reference gene primer amplification. The method was immunoSEQ multiplex PCR; TCRdb's version includes in-frame clones alone and lacks a portion of them. The DNA was the basis for D and trimming; V, J and clone size are from that table. Among roughly 150,000 clones listed, approximately 84% were seen once. Seattle enrolled patients during active infection and tracked them longitudinally. Trimming left V 4 bases short and J 4 bases short, with 11 bases between. Germline CDR1 MNHNY, CDR2 SVGAGI (reference sequence). The CDR3 has 14 residues.

The sequence came from a woman aged 45-60 years with COVID-19, enrolled during active disease. The sample comprised peripheral blood. This rearrangement joins TRBV6-6 to TRBJ1-3, with D maybe TRBD1 (6 bases). Written as DNA, the CDR3 is TGTGCCAGCAGTTCCGGGGGGCCAGGAAACACCATATATTTT. Its translation is CASSSGGPGNTIYF.